This TCR beta chain is drawn from a study of T cell repertoires in cytomegalovirus infection. About the study: As its CMV epitopes, the study selected recently identified HLA-C-restricted and well-studied HLA-B-restricted targets. Public TCR beta signatures indicated both CMV infection and matching HLA type. Findings of the study overall: In two of eight donors, the top clonotype was HLA-C-restricted CMV-specific. Carriage of CMV together with the relevant HLA was identifiable through cumulative public TCR beta family frequency.

CDR1 and CDR2 (germline): SEHNR, FQNEAQ (reference sequence). V lost 5 bases to trimming and J lost 7 bases; unmatched junction nucleotides: 7. The CDR3 extends over 15 amino acids. Of note for this clonotype: Antigen: not known.

TCRdb used MiXCR to reprocess the reads, holding one entry per CDR3 protein. The data show about 83,000 distinct CDR3 sequences, 25% to 30% seen once. Source: CD8+ T cells from cultured PBMCs, taken from culture after CMV antigen stimulation. The receptor comes from a human donor in good health (CMV status not recorded). Some clones in this sample may be carry-over from other donors' samples. The chain couples TRBV7-9 to TRBJ1-6; TRBD1 matches 8 bases. Here the CDR3 reads CASSPRTGPNSPLHF. As DNA, the CDR3 is TGTGCCAGCAGCCCAAGGACAGGGCCCAATTCACCCCTCCACTTT. The whole variable domain, filled in from reference TRBV7-9 and TRBJ1-6, reads DTGVSQNPRHKITKRGQNVTFRCDPISEHNRLYWYRQTLGQGPEFLTYFQNEAQLEKSRLLSDRFSAERPKGSFSTLEIQRTEQGDSAMYLCASSPRTGPNSPLHFGNGTRLTVT.